This T cell receptor (beta chain) came from a study of human T cells and chemical hapten exposure. Looking at the study overall: While the approximately 24-week study was under way, patients received diphenylcyclopropenone on the scalp every week. Points from the study as a whole: Compared to controls, expanded TCRs made significantly more large clusters of similar CDR3s.

V lost 2 bases and J 1 base, leaving 8 bases between the germline ends. CDR1 is DFQATT and CDR2 is SNEGSKA in the germline V gene (reference sequence). The CDR3 has 13 residues. In regard to this clonotype: What it recognizes is unknown.

Time point: patch test 2, 6 weeks after DPC sensitization. Treatment reported: therapeutic diphenylcyclopropenone sensitization with weekly scalp DPC. The donor pool consisted of alopecia patients aged 18 to 70 years, considered suitable for DPC. Study processing details: Across samples, TCR counts had a median of about 100,000 and ranged from roughly 23,224 to 750,000. From the RACE reads, TCRdb called clonotypes with MiXCR, one entry per CDR3 protein. In this record, the V and J calls reflect TCRdb's handling and not the investigators' own analysis. The sample yields about 95,000 distinct CDR3 sequences, roughly 10% seen once.

The input for sequencing was whole blood, taken in connection with sensitization to the hapten diphenylcyclopropenone (DPC). The V gene is TRBV20-1, the J gene TRBJ1-1; no reliable D call. The sequence came from a woman aged 35 to 49 with alopecia areata. Some clones in this sample may be carry-over from other donors' samples. The CDR3 region is CSARSGRNTEAFF. The CDR3 DNA reads TGCAGTGCTAGATCAGGACGGAACACTGAAGCTTTCTTT.